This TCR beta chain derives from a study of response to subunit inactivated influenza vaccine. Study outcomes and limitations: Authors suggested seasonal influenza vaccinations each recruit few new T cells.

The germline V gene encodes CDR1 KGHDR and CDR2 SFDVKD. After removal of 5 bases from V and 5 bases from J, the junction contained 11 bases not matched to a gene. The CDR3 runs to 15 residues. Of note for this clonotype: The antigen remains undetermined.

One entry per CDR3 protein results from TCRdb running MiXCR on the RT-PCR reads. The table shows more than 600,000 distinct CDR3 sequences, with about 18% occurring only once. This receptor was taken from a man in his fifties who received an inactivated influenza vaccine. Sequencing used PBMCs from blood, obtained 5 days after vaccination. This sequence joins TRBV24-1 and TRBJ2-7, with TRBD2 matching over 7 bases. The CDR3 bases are TGTGCCACCAGTGCCGCGGACGGCGGGGGTGACGAGCAGTACTTC. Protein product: CATSAADGGGDEQYF.